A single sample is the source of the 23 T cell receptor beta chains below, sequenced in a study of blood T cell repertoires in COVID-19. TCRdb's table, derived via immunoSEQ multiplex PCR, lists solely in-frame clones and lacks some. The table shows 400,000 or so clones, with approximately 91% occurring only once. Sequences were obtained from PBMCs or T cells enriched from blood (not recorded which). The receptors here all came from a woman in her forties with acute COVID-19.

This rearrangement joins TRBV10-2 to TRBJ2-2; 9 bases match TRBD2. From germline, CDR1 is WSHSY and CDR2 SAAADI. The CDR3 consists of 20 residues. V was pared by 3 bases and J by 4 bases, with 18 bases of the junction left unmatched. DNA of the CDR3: TGCGCCAGCAGTGATGGTCAACTAGCGGGTAATGGAGCCCTCACCGGGGAGCTGTTTTTT. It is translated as CASSDGQLAGNGALTGELFF.

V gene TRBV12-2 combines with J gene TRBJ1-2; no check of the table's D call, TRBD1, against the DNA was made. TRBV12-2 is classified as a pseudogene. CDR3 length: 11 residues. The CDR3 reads CASPGSYGYTF. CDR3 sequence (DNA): TGTGCAAGTCCAGGTTCCTATGGCTACACCTTC.

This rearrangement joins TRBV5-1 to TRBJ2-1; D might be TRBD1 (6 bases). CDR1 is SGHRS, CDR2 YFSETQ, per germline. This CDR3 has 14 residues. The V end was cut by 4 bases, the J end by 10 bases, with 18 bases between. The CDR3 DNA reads TGCGCCAGCAGCAGCCAACAGGGTATCAAGGAGCAGTTCTTC. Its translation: CASSSQQGIKEQFF.

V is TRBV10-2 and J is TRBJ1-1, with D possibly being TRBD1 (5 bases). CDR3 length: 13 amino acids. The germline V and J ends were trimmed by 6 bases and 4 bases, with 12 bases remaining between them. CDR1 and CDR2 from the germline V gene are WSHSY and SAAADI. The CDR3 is CASRSDIFTEAFF. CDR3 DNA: TGCGCCAGCAGATCGGACATATTCACTGAAGCTTTCTTT.

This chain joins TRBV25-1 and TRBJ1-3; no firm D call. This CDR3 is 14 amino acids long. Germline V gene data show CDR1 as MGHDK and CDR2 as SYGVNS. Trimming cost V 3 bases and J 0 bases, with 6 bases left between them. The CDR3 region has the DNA TGTGCCAGCAGTGATTCAGGCTCTGGAAACACCATATATTTT. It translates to CASSDSGSGNTIYF.

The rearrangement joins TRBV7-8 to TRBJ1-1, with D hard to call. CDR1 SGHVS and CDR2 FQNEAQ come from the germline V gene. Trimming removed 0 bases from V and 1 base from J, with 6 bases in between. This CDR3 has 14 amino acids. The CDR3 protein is CASSLADTNTEAFF. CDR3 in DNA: TGTGCCAGCAGCTTAGCAGACACGAACACTGAAGCTTTCTTT.

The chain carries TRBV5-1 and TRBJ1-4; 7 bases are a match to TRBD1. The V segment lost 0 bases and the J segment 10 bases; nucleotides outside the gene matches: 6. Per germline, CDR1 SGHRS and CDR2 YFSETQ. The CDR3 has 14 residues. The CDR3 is CASSLETGWGKLFF. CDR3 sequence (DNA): TGCGCCAGCAGCTTGGAGACAGGGTGGGGAAAACTGTTTTTT.

CDR3 nucleotides: TGCGCCAGCAGCTTGGCAGGGACTAGCGGGGGGCATGAGCAGTTCTTC. It codes for CASSLAGTSGGHEQFF. This rearrangement joins TRBV5-1 to TRBJ2-1, with 15 nucleotides matching TRBD2. The germline gives CDR1 SGHRS, CDR2 YFSETQ. Trimming cost V 0 bases and J 8 bases; bases outside gene matches: 3. The CDR3 spans 16 residues.

The chain's CDR3 is CASSSGLSTDTQYF. The CDR3 nucleotides are TGTGCCAGCAGTTCGGGACTCAGCACAGATACGCAGTATTTT. This chain uses TRBV7-9 with TRBJ2-3; D is possibly TRBD2 (6 bases). The V end was cut by 6 bases, the J end by 0 bases, with 10 bases between. Per germline, CDR1 SEHNR and CDR2 FQNEAQ (reference sequence). The CDR3 spans 14 residues.

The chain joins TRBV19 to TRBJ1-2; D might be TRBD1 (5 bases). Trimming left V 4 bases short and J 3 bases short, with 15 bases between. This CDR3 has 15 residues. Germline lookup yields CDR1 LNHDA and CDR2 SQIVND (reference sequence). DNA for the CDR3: TGTGCCAGTAGTACCCGGGCCGCGGGGGACTATGGCTACACCTTC. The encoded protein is CASSTRAAGDYGYTF.

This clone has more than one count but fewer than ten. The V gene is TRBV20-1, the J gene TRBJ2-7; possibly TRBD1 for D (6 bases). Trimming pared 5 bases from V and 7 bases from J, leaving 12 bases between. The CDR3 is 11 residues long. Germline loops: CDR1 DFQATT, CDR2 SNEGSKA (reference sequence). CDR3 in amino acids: CSAAQGWEQYF. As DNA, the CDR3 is TGCAGTGCTGCACAGGGTTGGGAGCAGTACTTC.

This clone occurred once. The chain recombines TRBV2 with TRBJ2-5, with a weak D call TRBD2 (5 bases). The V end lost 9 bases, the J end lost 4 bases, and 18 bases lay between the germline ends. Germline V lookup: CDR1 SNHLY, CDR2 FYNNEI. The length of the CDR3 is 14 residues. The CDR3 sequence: CASRKGPEGETQYF. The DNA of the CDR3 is TGTGCCAGTCGTAAAGGACCCGAGGGAGAGACCCAGTACTTC.

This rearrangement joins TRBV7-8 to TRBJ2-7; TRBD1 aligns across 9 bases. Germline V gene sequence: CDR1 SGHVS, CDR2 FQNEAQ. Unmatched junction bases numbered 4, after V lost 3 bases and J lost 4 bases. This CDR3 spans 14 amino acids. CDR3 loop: CASSFETGGYEQYF. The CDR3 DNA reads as TGTGCCAGCAGCTTCGAGACAGGGGGGTACGAGCAGTACTTC.

The CDR3, as DNA: TGCAGCGTGACACCAATTACAGATACGCAGTATTTT. Its translation is CSVTPITDTQYF. The gene calls are TRBV29-1 and TRBJ2-3; D ambiguous. V was cut by 6 bases and J by 3 bases, with 10 bases left in between. CDR1 and CDR2 from the germline V gene are SQVTM and ANQGSEA. CDR3 length equals 12 residues.

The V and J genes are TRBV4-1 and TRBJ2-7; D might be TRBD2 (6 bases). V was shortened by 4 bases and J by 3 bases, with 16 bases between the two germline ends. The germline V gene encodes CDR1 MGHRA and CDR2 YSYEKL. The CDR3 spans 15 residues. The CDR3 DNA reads TGCGCCAGCAGCCTTCGGAGCGGGCAAATCTACGAGCAGTACTTC. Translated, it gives CASSLRSGQIYEQYF.

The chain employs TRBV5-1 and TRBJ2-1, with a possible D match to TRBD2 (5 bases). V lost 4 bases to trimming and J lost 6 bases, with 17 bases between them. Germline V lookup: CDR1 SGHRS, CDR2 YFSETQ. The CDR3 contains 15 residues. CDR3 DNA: TGCGCCAGCAGCCTAGGAACATTCGGAGGCAATGAGCAGTTCTTC. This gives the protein CASSLGTFGGNEQFF.

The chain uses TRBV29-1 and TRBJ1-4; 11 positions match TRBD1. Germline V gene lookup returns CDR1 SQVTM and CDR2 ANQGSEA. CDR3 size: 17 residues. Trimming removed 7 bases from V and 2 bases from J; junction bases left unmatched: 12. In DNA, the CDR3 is TGCAGCGCCCGGACAGGGGGCTTCGTGGCCACTAATGAAAAACTGTTTTTT. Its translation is CSARTGGFVATNEKLFF.

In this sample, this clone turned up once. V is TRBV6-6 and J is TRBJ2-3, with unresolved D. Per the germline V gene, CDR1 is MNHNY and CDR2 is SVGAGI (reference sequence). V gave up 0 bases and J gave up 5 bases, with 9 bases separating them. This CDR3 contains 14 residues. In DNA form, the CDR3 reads TGTGCCAGCAGTTACTCTCCCACGGGAGATACGCAGTATTTT. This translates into CASSYSPTGDTQYF.

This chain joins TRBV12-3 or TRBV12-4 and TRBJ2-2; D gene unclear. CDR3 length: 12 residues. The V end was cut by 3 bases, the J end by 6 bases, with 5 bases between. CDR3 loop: CASSFLAGELFF. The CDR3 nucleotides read TGTGCCAGCAGTTTTTTAGCCGGGGAGCTGTTTTTT.

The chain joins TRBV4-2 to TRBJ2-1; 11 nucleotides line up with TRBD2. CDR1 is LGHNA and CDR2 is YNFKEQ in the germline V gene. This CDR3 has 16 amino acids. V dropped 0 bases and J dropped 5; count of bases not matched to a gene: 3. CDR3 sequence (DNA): TGTGCCAGCAGCCAAGACCTAGCGGGGGGACACAATGAGCAGTTCTTC. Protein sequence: CASSQDLAGGHNEQFF.

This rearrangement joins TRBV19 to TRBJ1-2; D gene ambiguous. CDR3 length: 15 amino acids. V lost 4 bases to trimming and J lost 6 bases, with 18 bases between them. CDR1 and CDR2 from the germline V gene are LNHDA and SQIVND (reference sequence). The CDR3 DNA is TGTGCCAGTAGTACCCACAGCTCCCCGAGGGATGGCTACACCTTC. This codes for CASSTHSSPRDGYTF.

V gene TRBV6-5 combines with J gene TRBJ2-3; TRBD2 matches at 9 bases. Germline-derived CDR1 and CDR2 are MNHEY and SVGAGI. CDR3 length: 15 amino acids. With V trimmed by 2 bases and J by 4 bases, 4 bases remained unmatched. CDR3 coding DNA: TGTGCCAGCAGTTACCAGCGGGGGGCAGCAGATACGCAGTATTTT. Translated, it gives CASSYQRGAADTQYF.

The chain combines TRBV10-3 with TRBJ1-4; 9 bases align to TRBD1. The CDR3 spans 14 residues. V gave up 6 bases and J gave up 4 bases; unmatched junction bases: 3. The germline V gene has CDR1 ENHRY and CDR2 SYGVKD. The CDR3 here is CAIRGDRVNEKLFF. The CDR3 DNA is TGTGCCATCAGGGGGGACAGGGTTAATGAAAAACTGTTTTTT.